This paragraph covers one T cell receptor (beta chain) sequence. This entry belongs to a study of shared clonotypes between healthy human individuals. Method: immunoSEQ multiplex PCR; TCRdb's copy keeps in-frame clones and lacks some. The table has hundreds of thousands of clones, 90% to 95% seen once; the top ten hold over 0.09%. The CDR3 has 14 amino acids. CDR1 is MDHEN and CDR2 is SYDVKM in the germline V gene. V was pared by 2 bases and J by 6 bases, with 14 bases between. Positive CCR7 selection of CD45RO-negative cells yielded the naive CD8 cells, and terminally differentiated effector memory CD45RA+ cells were excluded.

The clonotype comes from a woman in her twenties or thirties in good health. This chain connects TRBV28 to TRBJ2-7; D unresolved. The specimen was naive CD8+ T cells sorted from blood. This CDR3 reads CASSLPAFGCEQYF. The CDR3 DNA sequence: TGTGCCAGCAGTTTACCGGCGTTCGGGTGCGAGCAGTACTTC.